Below are 16 T cell receptor beta chains sequenced from a single sample in a study of blood T cell repertoires in COVID-19. The data were produced by immunoSEQ multiplex PCR, yet TCRdb's version contains in-frame clones alone and is incomplete. Of fewer than 450,000 clones listed, about nine tenths are singletons. Sequencing used peripheral blood. These receptor sequences come from a woman in her 70s with COVID-19, enrolled during active disease.

The gene calls are TRBV12-3 or TRBV12-4 and TRBJ2-3, with no clear D. The CDR3 sequence is 12 residues long. V lost 8 bases and J lost 2, with 8 bases in between. CDR3 sequence reads: CASERLTDTQYF. CDR3 bases: TGTGCCAGCGAGAGACTCACAGATACGCAGTATTTT.

The CDR3 sequence: CSVWTGDGYTF. CDR3 coding DNA: TGCAGCGTCTGGACAGGGGATGGCTACACCTTC. This chain joins TRBV29-1 and TRBJ1-2; 9 bases are shared with TRBD1. Looked up from germline, CDR1 is SQVTM and CDR2 is ANQGSEA. The CDR3 loop spans 11 amino acids. The trim removed 6 bases at V and 6 bases at J, leaving 2 bases unmatched.

The chain uses TRBV19 and TRBJ1-1; D unresolved. Germline assignment: CDR1 LNHDA and CDR2 SQIVND (reference sequence). The CDR3 loop spans 16 amino acids. V was clipped by 0 bases and J by 2 bases, with 13 bases between them. The DNA of the CDR3 is TGTGCCAGTAGTATAGATTGGCCGAACCCCAACACTGAAGCTTTCTTT. Amino acids: CASSIDWPNPNTEAFF.

V is TRBV30 and J is TRBJ1-4, with 8 bases fitting TRBD1. Germline loops: CDR1 GTSNPN, CDR2 SVGIG (reference sequence). V dropped 1 base and J dropped 3; count of bases not matched to a gene: 10. This CDR3 is 17 amino acids long. This CDR3 reads CAWSAPRRGLANEKLFF. Here the CDR3 DNA reads TGTGCCTGGAGTGCCCCACGCAGGGGGCTAGCTAATGAAAAACTGTTTTTT.

The rearrangement joins TRBV20-1 to TRBJ1-1, with D unclear. Trimming took 3 bases from V and 3 from J, leaving 11 bases between them. This CDR3 comprises 13 residues. Germline V lookup: CDR1 DFQATT, CDR2 SNEGSKA (reference sequence). CDR3 nucleotide sequence: TGCAGTGCTAGTGGCAGGAGGTACACTGAAGCTTTCTTT. This sequence encodes CSASGRRYTEAFF.

The chain combines TRBV7-6 with TRBJ2-3; 7 bases agree with TRBD2. V was pared by 4 bases and J by 0 bases, with 7 bases of the junction left unmatched. This CDR3 spans 16 amino acids. The V gene's germline CDR1 is SGHVS and CDR2 FNYEAQ. The CDR3 protein is CASSSLAGVSTDTQYF. The CDR3 DNA follows: TGTGCCAGCAGCTCCCTGGCGGGGGTTAGCACAGATACGCAGTATTTT.

This chain joins TRBV27 and TRBJ1-5; D gene unclear. V lost 3 bases, J lost 0 bases, and 3 bases lay in between. This CDR3 spans 13 amino acids. The germline gives CDR1 MNHEY, CDR2 SMNVEV (reference sequence). The CDR3, as DNA: TGTGCCAGCAGTTTTAATAGCAATCAGCCCCAGCATTTT. Translated: CASSFNSNQPQHF.

The rearrangement joins TRBV18 to TRBJ2-7; 8 bases match TRBD2. Germline loops: CDR1 KGHSH, CDR2 LQKENI. The CDR3 consists of 14 residues. The V segment lost 3 bases and the J segment 4 bases; nucleotides outside the gene matches: 5. CDR3 protein: CASSPSPGGYEQYF. The CDR3 coding sequence is TGTGCCAGCTCACCCAGCCCGGGAGGGTACGAGCAGTACTTC.

A note on this clone: Since no conserved phenylalanine or tryptophan closes the CDR3, a read error is the likely cause. The chain has TRBV10-3 and TRBJ1-2; perhaps TRBD1 as D (5 bases). In germline, CDR1 is ENHRY, CDR2 SYGVKD. V shed 11 bases and J shed 8 bases, with 18 bases lying between them. The length of the CDR3 is 12 residues. The CDR3 DNA reads as TGTGCCGTCCTGAGCGGAGGGGACGGCTACACCCTC. It encodes CAVLSGGDGYTL.

This CDR3 reads CASSLGESNQPQHF. In DNA form, the CDR3 reads TGCGCCAGCAGCTTGGGGGAGAGCAATCAGCCCCAGCATTTT. The chain uses TRBV5-1 and TRBJ1-5; D gene uncertain. Trimming pared 0 bases from V and 1 base from J, leaving 5 bases between. Germline V gives CDR1 SGHRS, CDR2 YFSETQ. There are 14 residues in the CDR3.

The chain has TRBV4-3 and TRBJ1-6; weak D call: TRBD1 (6 bases). The CDR3 is 19 amino acids. The germline gives CDR1 LGHNA, CDR2 YSLEER. V lost 0 bases and J lost 2, with 17 bases in between. The CDR3 sequence is CASSQDGRGEVAYNSPLHF. The CDR3 DNA follows: TGCGCCAGCAGCCAAGACGGCAGGGGTGAAGTCGCCTATAATTCACCCCTCCACTTT.

The chain uses TRBV7-9 and TRBJ2-2; 14 nucleotides line up with TRBD2. V lost 5 bases to trimming and J lost 4 bases; unmatched junction nucleotides: 3. The CDR3 contains 16 residues. Germline CDR1 reads SEHNR; CDR2 reads FQNEAQ (reference sequence). The CDR3 sequence: CASSRTSGGITGELFF. The CDR3 DNA reads as TGTGCCAGCAGCCGGACTAGCGGGGGGATCACCGGGGAGCTGTTTTTT.

This CDR3 is CASNLGQQNSPLHF. The CDR3 DNA sequence: TGTGCCAGCAACCTGGGACAGCAAAATTCACCCCTCCACTTT. The chain recombines TRBV7-2 with TRBJ1-6, with 7 bases aligning to TRBD1. Germline CDR1 reads SGHTA; CDR2 reads FQGNSA. CDR3 length: 14 residues. The J segment lost 7 bases and the V segment lost 7 bases, leaving 7 bases of the junction unmatched.

J is TRBJ2-4 and V is TRBV23-1; D is uncertain. TRBV23-1 is identified as an open reading frame with a role that is uncertain. V shed 9 bases and J shed 2 bases, with 11 bases lying between them. This CDR3 has 13 residues. For the CDR3, the DNA is TGCGCCAGTCCAAAATCCCCCAAAAACATTCAGTACTTC. This sequence encodes CASPKSPKNIQYF.

The chain has TRBV29-1 and TRBJ1-5, with TRBD1 matching over 10 bases. The length of the CDR3 is 13 residues. Germline V CDR1 and CDR2: SQVTM, ANQGSEA. The trim removed 4 bases at V and 7 bases at J, leaving 4 bases unmatched. The CDR3 region is CSVATGGTQPQHF. The CDR3 nucleotides are TGCAGCGTTGCGACAGGGGGCACACAGCCCCAGCATTTT.

This clone was counted a single time. The chain employs TRBV3-1 (or the pseudogene TRBV3-2) and TRBJ2-5; 7 bases agree with TRBD2. The CDR3 loop spans 13 amino acids. V dropped 8 bases and J dropped 3; count of bases not matched to a gene: 6. Germline V CDR1 and CDR2: LGHDT, YNNKEL (reference sequence). DNA of the CDR3: TGTGCCAGCCGAATGGCGGGGGAAGAGACCCAGTACTTC. Translation: CASRMAGEETQYF.